The following is a T cell receptor beta chain sequence with its context. This clonotype came up a few times. No antigen is known for it. No clone much larger than this one lies a single base away; base qualities are absent. This sample was taken from a study of blood T cells in healthy people across ages (dated by TCRdb to about 2015). Describing the broader study: In model experiments, roughly one uniquely barcoded TCR beta cDNA molecule per two T cells was captured by template switching. Age-related changes in TCR beta repertoire diversity were measured in the study by deep sequencing normalized with unique cDNA molecular identifiers. Donors of different ages were randomly distributed across sequencing lanes to avoid experimental bias. Using the same blood draw, the study looked at two additional independent replicas of 1 million unique cDNA reads for two donors, one aged 18 to 30 and the other aged 80 or older. Donors were grouped into four age groups: young (average 16 years), middle-aged (over 35), aged (over 55) and long-lived (about 89).

Libraries were made using 5' RACE. The data were produced on an Illumina HiSeq 2500. A second about 7 to 11 cycle PCR used a sample-barcoded 5' primer and a J-beta primer mix. A template-switch 5' adaptor carrying 12 random nucleotides introduced a unique molecular identifier onto each TCR beta cDNA molecule. Each sample yielded at least 2.5 million CDR3-containing paired-end reads. First-strand cDNA was synthesized from all RNA with the Mint cDNA synthesis kit, primed by a TRBC-specific oligonucleotide. Following uracil-DNA glycosylase treatment, a first 18-cycle PCR with universal primers M1SS and BC2_uni_R was performed on all cDNA. The authors' analysis ran thus. Normalization of each sample was performed by random selection of 1 million high-quality reads, each carrying a distinct molecular identifier. Reads sharing molecular identifiers were discarded rather than binned into consensus sequences. CDR3 identification, clonotype clustering and error correction used MiTCR with a Q25 quality threshold and the strictest error-elimination algorithm. A nonparametric unseen species model with Euler transformation was used to estimate a lower bound on total TCR beta diversity. TCRdb reran the public reads through fastp at Q25 and MiXCR, keeping productive beta chains. Rows are combined by CDR3 protein, so each entry shows the most common genes and DNA. The V and J calls were not made by the authors but by TCRdb's processing. The sample contains 1.5 million or so distinct CDR3 sequences, approximately 43% of them found a single time. The ten largest clones capture approximately 4.1% of the sample.

Donors were a few dozen systemically healthy Caucasian individuals from Russia aged roughly 6 to 100 years. Each donor gave ten milliliters of peripheral blood, collected into EDTA-treated Vacutainer tubes. Ficoll-Paque density-gradient centrifugation was used to isolate PBMCs, with at least 6.5 million per sample. Trizol reagent was used to extract total RNA from PBMCs, with at least 5 micrograms per sample. Naive CD45RAhigh/CD27high T cell percentages were measured by flow cytometry on a PBMC aliquot from every donor. V loses 3 bases at its end and J loses 8 bases; junction bases beyond the gene matches: 6. The CDR3 sequence holds 13 residues, the cysteine and phenylalanine included. The only DNA kept is the CDR3, 39 bases in frame from the first base. Here is what the overall study found, with its caveats: Bulk unsorted PBMC profiling prevented conclusive comparison of naive and antigen-experienced compartments. Estimates of total diversity based on one million sequenced T cells were regarded as lower bounds and as underestimates. Observed TCR beta diversity correlated strongly with the percentage of naive T cells measured by flow cytometry. The long-lived group showed more naive CD4+ T cells, fewer expanded clones and increased TCR diversity than the aged group, suggesting age selection. As age increased, observed TCR beta diversity per million T cells dropped in a roughly linear way, and a significant reduction was already evident by age 40. The CMV infection status of donors was not known, potentially confounding age-related changes in expanded clonotypes.

Sequencing was done on a sample of blood. The chain employs TRBV12-3 or TRBV12-4 and TRBJ1-2, with 7 bases in between that match TRBD1. The TCR originated in a woman aged 18-29 years in good health. The DNA reads as follows: TGTGCCAGCAGTTTGGACAGGACAAGGGGCTACACCTTC. Translated, it gives CASSLDRTRGYTF.